This T cell receptor (beta chain) was captured in a study of regulatory T cells in long-lasting Graves disease. With iRepertoire HTBI primers and Arm-PCR of CDR3 regions, TCR beta libraries were built. TCRdb independently ran MiXCR on the multiplex PCR reads; one entry per CDR3 protein. The sample has some 370,000 distinct CDR3 sequences, about an eighth seen once. The V gene's germline CDR1 is SNHLY and CDR2 FYNNEI. CDR3 length: 14 residues. Trimming left V 4 bases short and J 5 bases short, with 12 bases between. This clonotype was seen repeatedly, ten times or more. Time point of the sample: newly diagnosed GD, antithyroid drugs for less than 3 months. From PBMCs, RNA was extracted and then used to make the TCR library. The data also belong to a second study, concerning T cells in Graves' hyperthyroidism and ophthalmopathy.

This clonotype originated in a woman aged 18 to 35 with Graves disease. The chain couples TRBV2 to TRBJ2-1, with D tentatively TRBD1 (5 bases). This material consisted of peripheral blood mononuclear cells (PBMCs), taken at new diagnosis, from a patient treated with antithyroid drugs. The DNA of the CDR3 is TGTGCCAGCAGTGTTTTTCAGGGTAACAATGAGCAGTTCTTC. Its protein is CASSVFQGNNEQFF. Using reference TRBV2 and TRBJ2-1 for the parts outside the CDR3, the full variable domain is EPEVTQTPSHQVTQMGQEVILRCVPISNHLYFYWYRQILGQKVEFLVSFYNNEISEKSEIFDDQFSVERPDGSNFTLKIRSTKLEDSAMYFCASSVFQGNNEQFFGPGTRLTVL.